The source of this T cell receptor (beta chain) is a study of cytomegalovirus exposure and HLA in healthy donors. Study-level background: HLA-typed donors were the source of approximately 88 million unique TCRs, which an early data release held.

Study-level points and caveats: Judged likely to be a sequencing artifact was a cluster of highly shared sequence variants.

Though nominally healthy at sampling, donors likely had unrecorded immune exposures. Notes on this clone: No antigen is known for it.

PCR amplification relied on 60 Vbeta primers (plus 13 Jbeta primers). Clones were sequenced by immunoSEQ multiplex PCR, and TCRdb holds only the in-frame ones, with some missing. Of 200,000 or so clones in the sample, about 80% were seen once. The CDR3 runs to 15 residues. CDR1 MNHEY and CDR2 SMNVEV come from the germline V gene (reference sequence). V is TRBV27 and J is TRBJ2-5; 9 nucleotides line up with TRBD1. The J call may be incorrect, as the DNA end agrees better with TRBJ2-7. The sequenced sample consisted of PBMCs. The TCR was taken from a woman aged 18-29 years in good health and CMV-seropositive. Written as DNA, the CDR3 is TGTGCCAGCAGTTCCCCCGGGACAGGGCATTACGAGCAGTACTTC. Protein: CASSSPGTGHYEQYF.